This T cell receptor beta chain was sequenced during a study of CD8+CD57+ T cells in acquired aplastic anemia. Study background: The average for DNA from sorted CD4+ and CD8+ cells was around 3.4 ug.

Profiles of TCR beta VDJ and CDR3 were generated from a genomic DNA template. TCRdb reanalysed the reads using MiXCR and keeps one entry per CDR3 protein. The data contain more than 200,000 distinct CDR3 sequences, approximately 51% of them singletons. This clonotype was seen just once. Germline and junction disagree at one end, which may indicate a read error. Patients chosen for sequencing had shown CD8+CD57+ cell expansion by flow cytometry. Diagnosis of severe acquired aplastic anemia applied to all patients. The CDR3 is 14 amino acids. The V gene's germline CDR1 is MGHDK and CDR2 SYGVNS. This clonotype was obtained from a human donor with aplastic anemia. The chain couples TRBV25-1 to TRBJ1-6; D is uncertain. The sample comprised sorted CD4+, CD8+, or CD8+CD57+ T cells (not recorded which) from PBMCs. The CDR3 sequence: CACSAGSDNSPPHF. CDR3 DNA sequence: TGTGCCTGCAGCGCCGGATCAGATAATTCACCCCCCCACTTT. Supplemented by reference TRBV25-1 and TRBJ1-6, the full variable domain reads EADIYQTPRYLVIGTGKKITLECSQTMGHDKMYWYQQDPGMELHLIHYSYGVNSTEKGDLSSESTVSRIRTEHFPLTLESARPSHTSQYLCACSAGSDNSPPHFGNGTRLTVT.